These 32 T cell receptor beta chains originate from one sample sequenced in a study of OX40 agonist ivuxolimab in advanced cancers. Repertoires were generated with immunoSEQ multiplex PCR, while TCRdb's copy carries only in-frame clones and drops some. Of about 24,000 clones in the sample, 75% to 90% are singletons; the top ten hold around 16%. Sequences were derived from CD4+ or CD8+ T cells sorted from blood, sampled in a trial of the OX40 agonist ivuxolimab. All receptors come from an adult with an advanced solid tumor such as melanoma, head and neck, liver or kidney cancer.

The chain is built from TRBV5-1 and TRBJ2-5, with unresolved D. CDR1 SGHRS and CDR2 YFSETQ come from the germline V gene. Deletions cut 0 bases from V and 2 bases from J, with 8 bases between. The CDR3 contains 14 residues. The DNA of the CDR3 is TGCGCCAGCAGCTTGGCGACCCCTCAAGAGACCCAGTACTTC. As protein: CASSLATPQETQYF.

The CDR3 region is CASSTGQGGTEAFF. For the CDR3, the DNA is TGTGCCAGTAGTACAGGACAGGGCGGCACTGAAGCTTTCTTT. V and J are TRBV19 and TRBJ1-1, with 8 bases that match TRBD1. Germline loops: CDR1 LNHDA, CDR2 SQIVND (reference sequence). The CDR3 is made up of 14 amino acids. The junction had 5 bases not matched to a gene; V was cut back by 4 bases and J by 4 bases.

CDR3 sequence: CASRPTSTAHTQYF. CDR3 DNA: TGTGCCAGCAGACCTACTAGTACGGCCCATACGCAGTATTTT. J is TRBJ2-3 and V is TRBV7-2; a weak D match, TRBD2 (5 bases). Germline values: CDR1 SGHTA, CDR2 FQGNSA. The V gene lost 6 bases and the J gene lost 7 bases, with 17 bases spanning the gap. The CDR3 loop spans 14 amino acids.

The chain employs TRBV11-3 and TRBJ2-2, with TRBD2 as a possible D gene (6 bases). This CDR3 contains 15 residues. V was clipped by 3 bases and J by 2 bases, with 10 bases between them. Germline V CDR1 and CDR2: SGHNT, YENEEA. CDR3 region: CASSFAGTNTGELFF. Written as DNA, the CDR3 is TGTGCCAGCAGCTTTGCCGGGACTAACACCGGGGAGCTGTTTTTT.

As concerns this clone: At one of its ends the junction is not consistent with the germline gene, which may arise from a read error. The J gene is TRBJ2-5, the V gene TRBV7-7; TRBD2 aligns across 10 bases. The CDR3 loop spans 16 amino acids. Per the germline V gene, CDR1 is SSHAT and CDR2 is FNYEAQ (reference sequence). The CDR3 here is CASSLVSGRSQETQYF. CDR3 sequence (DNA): TGTGCTAGCAGCTTAGTTAGCGGGAGGTCCCAGGAGACCCAGTACTTC.

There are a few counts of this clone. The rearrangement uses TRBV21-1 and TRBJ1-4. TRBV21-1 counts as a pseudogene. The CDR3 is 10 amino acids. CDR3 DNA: TGTGCCGGGCCGACTCGATCTCTGTTTTTT. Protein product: CAGPTRSLFF.

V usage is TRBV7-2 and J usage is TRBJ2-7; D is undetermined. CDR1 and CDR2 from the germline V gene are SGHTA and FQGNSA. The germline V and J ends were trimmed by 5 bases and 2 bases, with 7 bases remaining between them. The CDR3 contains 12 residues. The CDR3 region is CASSLPPYEQYF. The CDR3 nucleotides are TGTGCCAGCAGCCTCCCCCCCTACGAGCAGTACTTC.

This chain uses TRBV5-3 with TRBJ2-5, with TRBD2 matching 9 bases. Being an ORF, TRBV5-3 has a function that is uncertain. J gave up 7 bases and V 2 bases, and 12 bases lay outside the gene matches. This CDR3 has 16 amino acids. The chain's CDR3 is CARSFRMTSGLRTQYF. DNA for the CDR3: TGTGCCAGAAGCTTTAGAATGACTAGCGGCCTTAGGACCCAGTACTTC.

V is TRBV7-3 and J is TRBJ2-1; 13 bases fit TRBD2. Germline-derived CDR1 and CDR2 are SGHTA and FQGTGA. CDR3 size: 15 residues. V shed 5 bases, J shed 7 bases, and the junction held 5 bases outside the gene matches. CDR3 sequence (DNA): TGTGCCAGCAGCACTGGACTAGCGGGAGTAAATGAGCAGTTCTTC. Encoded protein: CASSTGLAGVNEQFF. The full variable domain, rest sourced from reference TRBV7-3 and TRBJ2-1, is GAGVSQTPSNKVTEKGKYVELRCDPISGHTALYWYRQSLGQGPEFLIYFQGTGAADDSGLPNDRFFAVRPEGSVSTLKIQRTERGDSAVYLCASSTGLAGVNEQFFGPGTRLTVL.

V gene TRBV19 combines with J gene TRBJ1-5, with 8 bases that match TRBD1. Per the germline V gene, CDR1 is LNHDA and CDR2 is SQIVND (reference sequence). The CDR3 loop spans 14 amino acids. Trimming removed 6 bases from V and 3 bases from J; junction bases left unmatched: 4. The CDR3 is CASSAGQDNQPQHF. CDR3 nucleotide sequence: TGTGCCAGTAGCGCGGGACAGGACAATCAGCCCCAGCATTTT.

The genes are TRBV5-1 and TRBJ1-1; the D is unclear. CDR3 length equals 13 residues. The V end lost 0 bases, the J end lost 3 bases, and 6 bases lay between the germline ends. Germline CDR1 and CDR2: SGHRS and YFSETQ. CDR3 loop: CASSLGADTEAFF. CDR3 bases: TGCGCCAGCAGCTTGGGGGCGGACACTGAAGCTTTCTTT.

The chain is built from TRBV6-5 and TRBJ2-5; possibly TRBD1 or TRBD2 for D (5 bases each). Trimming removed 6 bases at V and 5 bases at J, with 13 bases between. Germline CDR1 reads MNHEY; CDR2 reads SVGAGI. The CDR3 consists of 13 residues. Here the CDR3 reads CASSRAWGETQYF. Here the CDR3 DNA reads TGTGCCAGCAGCAGGGCTTGGGGGGAGACCCAGTACTTC.

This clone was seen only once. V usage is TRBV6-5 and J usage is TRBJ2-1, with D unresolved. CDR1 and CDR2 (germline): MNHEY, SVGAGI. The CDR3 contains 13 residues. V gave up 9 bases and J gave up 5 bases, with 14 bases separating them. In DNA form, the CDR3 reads TGTGCCAGTCGCGAGAGGTTCCACAATGAGCAGTTCTTC. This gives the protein CASRERFHNEQFF.

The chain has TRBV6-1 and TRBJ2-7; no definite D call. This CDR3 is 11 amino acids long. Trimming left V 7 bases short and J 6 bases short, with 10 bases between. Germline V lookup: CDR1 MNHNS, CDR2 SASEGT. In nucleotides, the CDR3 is TGTGCCAGCACGAACCGGGTCGAGCAGTACTTC. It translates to CASTNRVEQYF.

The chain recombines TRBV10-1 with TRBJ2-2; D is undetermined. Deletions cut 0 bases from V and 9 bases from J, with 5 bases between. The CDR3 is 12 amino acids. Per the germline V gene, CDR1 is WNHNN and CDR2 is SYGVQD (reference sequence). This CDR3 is CASSESGRELFF. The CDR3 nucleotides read TGCGCCAGCAGTGAGTCCGGTCGGGAGCTGTTTTTT.

The CDR3 region has the DNA TGTGCCAGCAGCTTAGAAGTAGCATCCTACGAGCAGTACTTC. Amino acids: CASSLEVASYEQYF. V gene TRBV7-2 combines with J gene TRBJ2-7; D ambiguous. Deletions cut 1 base from V and 1 base from J, with 8 bases between. CDR1 is SGHTA, CDR2 FQGNSA, per germline. The CDR3 covers 14 residues.

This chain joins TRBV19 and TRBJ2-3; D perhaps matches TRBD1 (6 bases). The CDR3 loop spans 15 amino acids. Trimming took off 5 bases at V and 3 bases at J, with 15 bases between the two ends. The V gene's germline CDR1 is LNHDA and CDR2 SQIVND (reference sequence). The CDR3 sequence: CASSLSGELTDTQYF. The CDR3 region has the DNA TGTGCCAGTAGTCTATCAGGGGAACTAACAGATACGCAGTATTTT.

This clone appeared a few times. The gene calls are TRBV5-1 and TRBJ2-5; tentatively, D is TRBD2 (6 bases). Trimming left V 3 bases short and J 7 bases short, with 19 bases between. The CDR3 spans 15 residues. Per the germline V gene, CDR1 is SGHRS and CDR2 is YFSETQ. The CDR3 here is CASSSAGTGTGTQYF. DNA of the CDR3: TGCGCCAGCAGCTCGGCCGGGACGGGGACTGGGACCCAGTACTTC.

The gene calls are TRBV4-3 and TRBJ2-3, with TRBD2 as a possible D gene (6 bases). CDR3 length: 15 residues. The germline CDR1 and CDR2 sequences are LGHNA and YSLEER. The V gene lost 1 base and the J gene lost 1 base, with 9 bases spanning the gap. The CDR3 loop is CASSQVTSRTDTQYF. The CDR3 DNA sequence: TGCGCCAGCAGCCAAGTTACTAGCCGCACAGATACGCAGTATTTT.

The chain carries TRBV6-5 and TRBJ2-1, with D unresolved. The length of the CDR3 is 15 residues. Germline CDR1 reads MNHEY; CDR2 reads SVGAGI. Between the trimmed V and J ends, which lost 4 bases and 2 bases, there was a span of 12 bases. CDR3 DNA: TGTGCCAGCAGTTCCATGGCAGGACCCTACAATGAGCAGTTCTTC. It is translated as CASSSMAGPYNEQFF.

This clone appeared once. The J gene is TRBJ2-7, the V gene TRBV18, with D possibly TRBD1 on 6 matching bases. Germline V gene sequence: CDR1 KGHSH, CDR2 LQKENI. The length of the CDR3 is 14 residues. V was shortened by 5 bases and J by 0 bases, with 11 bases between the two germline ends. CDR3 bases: TGTGCCAGCTCAACAGGGCTTAGCTCCTACGAGCAGTACTTC. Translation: CASSTGLSSYEQYF.

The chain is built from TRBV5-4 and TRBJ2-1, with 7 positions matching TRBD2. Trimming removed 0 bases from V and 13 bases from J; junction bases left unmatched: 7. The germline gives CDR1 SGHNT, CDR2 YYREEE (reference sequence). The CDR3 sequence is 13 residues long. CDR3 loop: CASSLVSSGNQFF. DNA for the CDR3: TGTGCCAGCAGCTTGGTGTCTAGCGGAAACCAGTTCTTC.

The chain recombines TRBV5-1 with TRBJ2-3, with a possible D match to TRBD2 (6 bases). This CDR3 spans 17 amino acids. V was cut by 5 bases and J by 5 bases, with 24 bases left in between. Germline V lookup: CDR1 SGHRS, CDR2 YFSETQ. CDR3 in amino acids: CASSRSGVLLRGDTQYF. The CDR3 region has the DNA TGCGCCAGCAGTCGGTCGGGGGTCCTCCTTCGTGGAGATACGCAGTATTTT.

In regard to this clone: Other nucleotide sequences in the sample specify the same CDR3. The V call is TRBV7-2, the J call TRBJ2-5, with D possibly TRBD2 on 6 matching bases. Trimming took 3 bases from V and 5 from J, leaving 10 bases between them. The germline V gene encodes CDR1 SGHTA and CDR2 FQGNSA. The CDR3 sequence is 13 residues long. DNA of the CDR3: TGTGCCAGCAGCTTGACTAGTGGGGAGACCCAGTACTTC. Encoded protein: CASSLTSGETQYF.

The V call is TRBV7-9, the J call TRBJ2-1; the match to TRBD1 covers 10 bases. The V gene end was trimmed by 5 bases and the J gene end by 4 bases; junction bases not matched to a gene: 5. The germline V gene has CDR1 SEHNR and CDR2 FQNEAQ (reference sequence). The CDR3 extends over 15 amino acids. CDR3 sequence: CASSHRTGGYNEQFF. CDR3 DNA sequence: TGTGCCAGCAGCCATCGGACAGGGGGGTACAATGAGCAGTTCTTC.

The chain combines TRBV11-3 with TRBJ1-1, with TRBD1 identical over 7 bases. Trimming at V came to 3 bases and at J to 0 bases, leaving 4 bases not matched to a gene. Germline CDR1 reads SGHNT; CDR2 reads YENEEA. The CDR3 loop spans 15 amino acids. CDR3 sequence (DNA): TGTGCCAGCAGCTTGGGACAGATATTGAACACTGAAGCTTTCTTT. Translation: CASSLGQILNTEAFF.

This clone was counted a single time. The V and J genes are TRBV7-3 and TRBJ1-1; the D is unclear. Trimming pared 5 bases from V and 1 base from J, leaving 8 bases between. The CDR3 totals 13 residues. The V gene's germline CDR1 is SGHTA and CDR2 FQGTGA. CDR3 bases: TGTGCCAGCAGCCCTAACAGGAACACTGAAGCTTTCTTT. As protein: CASSPNRNTEAFF.

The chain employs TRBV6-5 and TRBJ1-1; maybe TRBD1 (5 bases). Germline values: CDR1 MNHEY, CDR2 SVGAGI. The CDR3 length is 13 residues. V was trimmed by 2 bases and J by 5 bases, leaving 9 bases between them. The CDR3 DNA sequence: TGTGCCAGCAGTTACGGCAGGGATACTGAAGCTTTCTTT. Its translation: CASSYGRDTEAFF.

The CDR3 reads CASSLSSRANEAFF. CDR3 nucleotides: TGTGCCAGCAGTTTATCCTCCAGGGCTAATGAAGCTTTCTTT. The rearrangement uses TRBV27 and TRBJ1-1; TRBD1 might be the D (5 bases). Germline-derived CDR1 and CDR2 are MNHEY and SMNVEV (reference sequence). This CDR3 comprises 14 residues. V lost 0 bases, J lost 7 bases, and 12 bases lay in between.

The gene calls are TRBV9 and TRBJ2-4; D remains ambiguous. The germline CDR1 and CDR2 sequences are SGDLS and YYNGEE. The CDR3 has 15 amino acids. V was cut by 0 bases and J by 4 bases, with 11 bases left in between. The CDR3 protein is CASSVGGGEKNIQYF. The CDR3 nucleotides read TGTGCCAGCAGCGTAGGAGGCGGCGAAAAAAACATTCAGTACTTC.

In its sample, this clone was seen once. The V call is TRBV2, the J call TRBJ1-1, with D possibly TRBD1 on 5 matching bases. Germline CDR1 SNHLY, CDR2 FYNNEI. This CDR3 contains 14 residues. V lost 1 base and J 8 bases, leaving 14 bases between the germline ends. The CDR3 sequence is CASSEGFRQLEAFF. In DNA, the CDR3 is TGTGCCAGCAGTGAAGGATTTAGACAGCTAGAAGCTTTCTTT.

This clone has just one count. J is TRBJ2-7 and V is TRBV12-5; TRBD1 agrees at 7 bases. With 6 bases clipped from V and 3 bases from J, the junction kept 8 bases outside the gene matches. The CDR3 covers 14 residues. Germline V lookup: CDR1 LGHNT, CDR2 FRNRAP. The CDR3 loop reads CASGPPGQIYEQYF. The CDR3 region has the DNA TGTGCTAGTGGACCACCGGGACAGATCTACGAGCAGTACTTC.